This entry lists 21 T cell receptor beta chains sequenced from one sample in a study of CD8+CD57+ T cells in acquired aplastic anemia. Profiles of TCR beta VDJ and CDR3 were generated from a genomic DNA template. Via MiXCR, TCRdb re-called the reads, giving one row per CDR3 protein. The sample has 150,000 to 200,000 distinct CDR3 sequences, 45% to 55% seen once; the top ten hold 0.85% to 1.3%. By flow cytometry, patients selected for sequencing had shown an expansion of CD8+CD57+ cells. The sequencing input was sorted CD4+, CD8+, or CD8+CD57+ T cells (not recorded which) from PBMCs. Source of these receptors: a human donor with aplastic anemia.

This clonotype was recorded many times. The chain links TRBV20-1 to TRBJ2-7, with 10 positions matching TRBD2. V trimming: 0 bases; J trimming: 4 bases; junction bases outside the gene matches: 9. The CDR3 has 16 residues. Per the germline V gene, CDR1 is DFQATT and CDR2 is SNEGSKA (reference sequence). CDR3: CSARDLKRGGLYEQYF. In DNA form, the CDR3 reads TGCAGTGCTAGAGATCTGAAGCGGGGGGGACTGTACGAGCAGTACTTC.

This clonotype was picked up many times. V gene TRBV19 combines with J gene TRBJ1-1; 8 nucleotides match TRBD1. The J segment lost 6 bases and the V segment lost 4 bases, leaving 4 bases of the junction unmatched. Germline lookup yields CDR1 LNHDA and CDR2 SQIVND (reference sequence). The CDR3 loop spans 13 amino acids. CDR3 region: CASSTTGAAEAFF. The CDR3, as DNA: TGTGCCAGTAGTACGACAGGGGCGGCTGAAGCTTTCTTT.

This clonotype was counted ten times or more. The rearrangement uses TRBV7-9 and TRBJ2-1, with TRBD2 matching 7 bases. The junction had 2 bases not matched to a gene; V was cut back by 1 base and J by 2 bases. Per the germline V gene, CDR1 is SEHNR and CDR2 is FQNEAQ (reference sequence). The CDR3 extends over 15 amino acids. CDR3 coding DNA: TGTGCCAGCAGCTTAGTGGGGGGGGCCTACAATGAGCAGTTCTTC. This gives the protein CASSLVGGAYNEQFF.

A remark on this clonotype: This may come from a read error, since a much larger clone is one base off. The chain employs TRBV12-3 or TRBV12-4 and TRBJ2-1; D not resolved. V was shortened by 11 bases and J by 6 bases, with 11 bases between the two germline ends. The CDR3 spans 11 residues. CDR3 sequence reads: CAVCRINEQFF. The CDR3 DNA is TGTGCCGTCTGCAGAATCAATGAGCAGTTCTTC.

The V call is TRBV7-4, the J call TRBJ2-6, with D hard to call. CDR3 length equals 13 residues. The germline V gene encodes CDR1 SGHVT and CDR2 SQSDAQ. V was shortened by 5 bases and J by 4 bases, with 6 bases between the two germline ends. CDR3 nucleotides: TGTGCCAGCAGCCGCCCCGGGGCCAACGTCCTGACTTTC. It codes for CASSRPGANVLTF.

This clonotype has at least ten counts. One end of the junction varies from germline; a read error may be responsible. This sequence joins TRBV6-1 and TRBJ2-1; no definite D call. The length of the CDR3 is 11 residues. Per the germline V gene, CDR1 is MNHNS and CDR2 is SASEGT. The CDR3 sequence: CASSEDRLVLF. The CDR3 nucleotides are TGTGCCAGCAGTGAAGATAGGTTAGTTCTCTTC.

The chain carries TRBV6-5 and TRBJ2-7; no clear D gene. Germline CDR1 reads MNHEY; CDR2 reads SVGAGI. The CDR3 consists of 14 residues. Trimming took off 0 bases at V and 5 bases at J, with 11 bases between the two ends. The DNA of the CDR3 is TGTGCCAGCAGTTACTCAGACGGGTATGACGAGCAGTACTTC. Its protein product is CASSYSDGYDEQYF.

DNA of the CDR3: TGTGCCACCAGTGATCCCGCTAGTTCCAACGAGCAGTACTTC. It codes for CATSDPASSNEQYF. The chain employs TRBV24-1 and TRBJ2-7; D is unclear. The germline V gene encodes CDR1 KGHDR and CDR2 SFDVKD. The CDR3 loop spans 14 amino acids. V was cut by 3 bases and J by 5 bases, with 13 bases left in between.

The chain uses TRBV11-2 and TRBJ2-7; D is perhaps TRBD2 (6 bases). The CDR3 spans 16 residues. The V end was cut by 4 bases, the J end by 5 bases, with 21 bases between. Germline lookup yields CDR1 SGHAT and CDR2 FQNNGV. CDR3: CASSSRRAGVVDEQYF. DNA for the CDR3: TGTGCCAGCAGCTCGCGGAGGGCCGGGGTCGTTGACGAGCAGTACTTC.

The V call is TRBV20-1, the J call TRBJ1-4; D is undetermined. Germline V gene sequence: CDR1 DFQATT, CDR2 SNEGSKA (reference sequence). This CDR3 is built from 12 residues. With 2 bases removed from V and 7 bases from J, the gap between germline ends came to 8 bases. The CDR3 loop is CSARPWGEKLFF. The CDR3 coding sequence is TGCAGTGCTAGACCGTGGGGTGAAAAACTGTTTTTT.

Only a few counts were recorded for this clonotype. CDR3 bases: TGCGCCAGCAGCTTGGGGACAGTAAGAGAAGCTTTCTTT. This gives the protein CASSLGTVREAFF. The chain combines TRBV5-1 with TRBJ1-1, with D perhaps TRBD1 (6 bases). V was pared by 0 bases and J by 8 bases, with 11 bases between. Germline V gene sequence: CDR1 SGHRS, CDR2 YFSETQ. This CDR3 is built from 13 residues.

This clonotype occurred a few times. This sequence joins TRBV25-1 and TRBJ2-5, with D maybe TRBD2 (5 bases). Germline CDR1 is MGHDK and CDR2 is SYGVNS. Trimming shortened V by 4 bases and J by 5 bases, and 14 bases separated the two germline ends. This CDR3 is 14 amino acids long. For the CDR3, the DNA is TGTGCCAGCAGTGCCGGGCTCCGAGGGGAGACCCAGTACTTC. Translating gives CASSAGLRGETQYF.

The CDR3 is CASSLAPAGDRGGYTF. The DNA for the CDR3 is TGTGCCAGCAGCTTGGCCCCAGCAGGGGATAGAGGTGGCTACACCTTC. The J gene is TRBJ1-2, the V gene TRBV7-3; maybe TRBD1 (6 bases). Germline CDR1 SGHTA, CDR2 FQGTGA. This CDR3 contains 16 residues. The V end lost 3 bases, the J end lost 7 bases, and 21 bases lay between the germline ends.

This chain joins TRBV20-1 and TRBJ2-7, with 16 bases that match TRBD2. This CDR3 is 17 amino acids long. The J segment lost 8 bases and the V segment lost 0 bases, leaving 10 bases of the junction unmatched. Germline assignment: CDR1 DFQATT and CDR2 SNEGSKA (reference sequence). CDR3 in amino acids: CSARDPTGLAGGRQQYF. The CDR3 bases are TGCAGTGCTAGAGATCCCACGGGACTAGCGGGAGGGCGGCAGCAGTACTTC.

This clonotype was seen a handful of times. The CDR3 region is CASSLRQGYGYTF. CDR3 DNA: TGTGCCAGCAGCTTAAGACAGGGCTATGGCTACACCTTC. This chain uses TRBV7-8 with TRBJ1-2, with 7 bases fitting TRBD1. The CDR3 runs to 13 residues. The ends lost 2 bases at V and 4 bases at J; junction bases unmatched: 1. Germline-derived CDR1 and CDR2 are SGHVS and FQNEAQ.

The chain uses TRBV19 and TRBJ1-6; D unclear. Trimming stripped 6 bases from V and 9 bases from J, with 12 bases between. Germline CDR1 and CDR2: LNHDA and SQIVND (reference sequence). This CDR3 region has 13 residues. CDR3 amino acids: CASSSLVGSPLHF. CDR3 coding DNA: TGTGCCAGTAGCAGCCTGGTTGGTTCACCCCTCCACTTT.

This clonotype was detected many times. The V and J genes are TRBV7-9 and TRBJ2-2; no firm D call. CDR3 length: 12 residues. The germline CDR1 and CDR2 sequences are SEHNR and FQNEAQ (reference sequence). Trimming shortened V by 5 bases and J by 2 bases, and 3 bases separated the two germline ends. CDR3: CASSINTGELFF. The CDR3 DNA follows: TGTGCCAGCAGCATCAACACCGGGGAGCTGTTTTTT.

At least ten counts were recorded for this clonotype. This chain uses TRBV5-6 with TRBJ1-2; D unclear. CDR1 is SGHDT, CDR2 YYEEEE, per germline. The CDR3 runs to 11 residues. Trimming left V 4 bases short and J 4 bases short, with 5 bases between. CDR3 amino acids: CASSTSYGYTF. DNA of the CDR3: TGTGCCAGCAGCACCTCCTATGGCTACACCTTC.

This clonotype was picked up many times. The chain carries TRBV6-2 or TRBV6-3 and TRBJ1-2; maybe TRBD1 (5 bases). This CDR3 region has 14 residues. Germline values: CDR1 MNHEY, CDR2 SVGEGT. V lost 6 bases, J lost 4 bases, and 15 bases lay in between. Written as DNA, the CDR3 is TGTGCCAGCAGGGGACTTTGGATTGGCTATGGCTACACCTTC. Translation: CASRGLWIGYGYTF.

This clonotype showed up many times. CDR3 loop: CASSQGTAQPLGYTF. CDR3 coding DNA: TGCGCCAGCAGCCAAGGTACAGCACAGCCTTTAGGCTACACCTTC. This rearrangement joins TRBV4-1 to TRBJ1-2; D remains unclear. The V end lost 1 base, the J end lost 8 bases, and 17 bases lay between the germline ends. The CDR3 is made up of 15 amino acids. Germline CDR1 is MGHRA and CDR2 is YSYEKL.

This sequence joins TRBV29-1 and TRBJ2-3, with D uncertain. The V end lost 2 bases, the J end lost 4 bases, and 7 bases lay between the germline ends. This CDR3 is 12 amino acids long. Germline V CDR1 and CDR2: SQVTM, ANQGSEA. The CDR3 region is CSVERVPDTQYF. The CDR3 region has the DNA TGCAGCGTTGAAAGGGTCCCAGATACGCAGTATTTT.